The rows below give T cell receptor beta chains drawn from one sample of a study of blood T cell repertoires in COVID-19. Here immunoSEQ multiplex PCR was the method, and the copy in TCRdb shows in-frame clones only, minus some. This table has approximately 240,000 clones, over 80% appearing once. The source material was PBMCs or T cells enriched from blood (not recorded which). These receptors were taken from a woman in her late teens or twenties who had recovered from COVID-19. CDR3s include the opening cysteine and the closing phenylalanine or tryptophan. A D gene is named only where the DNA matches it firmly. Size tells how often a clone was seen (once, few, many) or the class of an expanded clone, and some rows leave it out.

v_gene,d_gene,j_gene,abundance,CDR3nt,CDR3aa
TRBV7-9,.,TRBJ2-5,.,TGTGCCAGCAGCTTAGCTGGGACTGGGACCCAGTACTTC,CASSLAGTGTQYF
TRBV19,.,TRBJ1-2,.,TGTGCCAGTAGTATCACAGGGTCCGGTGGCTACACCTTC,CASSITGSGGYTF
TRBV4-2,.,TRBJ1-2,.,TGTGCCAGCAGCCAAGCAGGGGTCAACTATGGCTACACCTTC,CASSQAGVNYGYTF
TRBV19,.,TRBJ1-2,.,TGTGCCAGTAGTATCCCCGGACAGTTAAACTATGGCTACACCTTC,CASSIPGQLNYGYTF
TRBV29-1,.,TRBJ2-3,.,TGCAGCGTTGAAGATCGACACACTAGCACAGATACGCAGTATTTT,CSVEDRHTSTDTQYF
TRBV19,.,TRBJ1-6,.,TGTGCCAGTAGCTCCGGGGAGGAGGTTTCACCCCTCCACTTT,CASSSGEEVSPLHF
TRBV7-3,TRBD1,TRBJ2-7,.,TGTGCCAGCAGCTTATCGGGACAGGGACCCTACGAGCAGTACTTC,CASSLSGQGPYEQYF
TRBV12-3/TRBV12-4,.,TRBJ1-1,.,TGTGCCAGCAGTTTAAGACAAAAAGCTTTCTTT,CASSLRQKAFF
TRBV7-2,TRBD1,TRBJ1-1,.,TGTGCCAGCAACAGGCCCGGCACAGGGGTTGAAGCTTTCTTT,CASNRPGTGVEAFF
TRBV9,.,TRBJ2-3,.,TGTGCCAGCAGCGACACCGGGGGATCCCTCACAGATACGCAGTATTTT,CASSDTGGSLTDTQYF
TRBV18,TRBD1,TRBJ1-4,.,TGTGCCAGCTCACCAATTGACAGGGGAGGTGCAACTAATGAAAAACTGTTTTTT,CASSPIDRGGATNEKLFF
TRBV7-9,.,TRBJ2-7,.,TGTGCCAGCAGCGCGGGTGGAGGGGAGCAGTACTTC,CASSAGGGEQYF
TRBV18,.,TRBJ1-2,.,TGTGCCAGCTCACTGTCGGGAGAAAACTATGGCTACACCTTC,CASSLSGENYGYTF
TRBV9,TRBD2,TRBJ2-3,.,TGTGCCAGCAGCGGACTAGCGGGAGGGCCTGACACAGATACGCAGTATTTT,CASSGLAGGPDTDTQYF
TRBV14,.,TRBJ1-2,.,TGTGCCAGCAGCCCAATGACAGCAGTCTCCTATGGCTACACCTTC,CASSPMTAVSYGYTF
TRBV3-1/TRBV3-2,.,TRBJ1-2,.,TGTGCCAGCTCCAATTCTAACTATGGCTACACCTTC,CASSNSNYGYTF
TRBV14,.,TRBJ1-3,.,TGTGCCAGCAGCCCCCCTCTTACTCCTGGAAACACCATATATTTT,CASSPPLTPGNTIYF
TRBV2,.,TRBJ1-2,once,TGTGCCAGAGAGACAGATAACTATGGCTACACCTTC,CARETDNYGYTF
TRBV7-3,.,TRBJ1-2,.,TGTGCCAGCAGCTTAACCCAGGAAGAGACGGCCTATGGCTACACCTTC,CASSLTQEETAYGYTF
TRBV24-1,TRBD1,TRBJ1-1,.,TGTGCCACCAGTGTTGGACAGGGAGGGGAGAACACTGAAGCTTTCTTT,CATSVGQGGENTEAFF
TRBV7-9,.,TRBJ2-7,.,TGTGCCAGCAGCTTAGCGCCGAACCTCTACTACGAGCAGTACTTC,CASSLAPNLYYEQYF
TRBV11-1,.,TRBJ1-1,.,TGTGCCAGCAGTCCTTGGGGGGGCGTCACTGAAGCTTTCTTT,CASSPWGGVTEAFF
TRBV7-9,.,TRBJ1-3,once,TGTGCCAGCAGCTTAAGAACATCTGGAAACACCATATATTTT,CASSLRTSGNTIYF